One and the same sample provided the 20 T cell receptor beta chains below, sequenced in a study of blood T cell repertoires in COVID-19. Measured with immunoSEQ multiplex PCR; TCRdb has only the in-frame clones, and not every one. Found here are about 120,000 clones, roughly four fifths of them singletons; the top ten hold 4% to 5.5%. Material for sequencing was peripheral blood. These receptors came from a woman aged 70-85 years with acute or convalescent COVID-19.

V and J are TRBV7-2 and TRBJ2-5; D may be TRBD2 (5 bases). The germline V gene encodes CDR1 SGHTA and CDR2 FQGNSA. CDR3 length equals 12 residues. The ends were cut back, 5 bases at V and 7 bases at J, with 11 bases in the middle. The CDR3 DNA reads TGTGCCAGCAGCCCAGAACTAGTGACCCAGTACTTC. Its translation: CASSPELVTQYF.

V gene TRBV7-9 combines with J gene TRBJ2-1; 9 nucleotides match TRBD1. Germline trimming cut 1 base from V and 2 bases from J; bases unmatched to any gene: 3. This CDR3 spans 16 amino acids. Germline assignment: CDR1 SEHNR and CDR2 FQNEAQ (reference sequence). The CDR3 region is CASSLVTGGAYNEQFF. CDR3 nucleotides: TGTGCCAGCAGCTTAGTTACAGGGGGCGCCTACAATGAGCAGTTCTTC.

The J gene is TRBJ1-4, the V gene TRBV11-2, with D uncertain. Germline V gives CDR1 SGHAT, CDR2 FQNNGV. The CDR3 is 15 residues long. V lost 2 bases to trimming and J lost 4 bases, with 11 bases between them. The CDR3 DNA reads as TGTGCCAGCAGCTTATGGTCGGGTTTTAATGAAAAACTGTTTTTT. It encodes CASSLWSGFNEKLFF.

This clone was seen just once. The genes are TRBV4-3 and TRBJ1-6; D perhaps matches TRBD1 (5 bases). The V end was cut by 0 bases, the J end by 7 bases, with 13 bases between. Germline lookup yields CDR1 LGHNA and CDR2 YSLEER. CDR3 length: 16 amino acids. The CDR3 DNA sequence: TGCGCCAGCAGCCAAGAGGGAGGGACGGGGAATTCACCCCTCCACTTT. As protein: CASSQEGGTGNSPLHF.

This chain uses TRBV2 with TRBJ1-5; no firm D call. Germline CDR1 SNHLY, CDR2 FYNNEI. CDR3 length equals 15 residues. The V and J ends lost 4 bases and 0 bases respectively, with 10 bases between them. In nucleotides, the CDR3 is TGTGCCAGCAGTGGAGGGAGTTATAGCAATCAGCCCCAGCATTTT. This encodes CASSGGSYSNQPQHF. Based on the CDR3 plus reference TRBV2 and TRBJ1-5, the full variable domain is EPEVTQTPSHQVTQMGQEVILRCVPISNHLYFYWYRQILGQKVEFLVSFYNNEISEKSEIFDDQFSVERPDGSNFTLKIRSTKLEDSAMYFCASSGGSYSNQPQHFGDGTRLSIL.

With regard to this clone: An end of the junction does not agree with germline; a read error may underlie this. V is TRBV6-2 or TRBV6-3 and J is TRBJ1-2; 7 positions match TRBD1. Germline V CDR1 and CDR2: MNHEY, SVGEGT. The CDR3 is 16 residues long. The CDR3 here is CASSKLGGRGMDGYTF. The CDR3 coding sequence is TGTGCCAGCAGTAAACTTGGAGGCAGGGGGATGGATGGTTACACCTTC.

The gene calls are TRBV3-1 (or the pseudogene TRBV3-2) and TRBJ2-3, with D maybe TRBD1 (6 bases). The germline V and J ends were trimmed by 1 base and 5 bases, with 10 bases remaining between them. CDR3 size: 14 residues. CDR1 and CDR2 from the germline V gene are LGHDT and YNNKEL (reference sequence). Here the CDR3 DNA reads TGTGCCAGCAGCCAAGTACAGGGAAAAGATACGCAGTATTTT. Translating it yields CASSQVQGKDTQYF.

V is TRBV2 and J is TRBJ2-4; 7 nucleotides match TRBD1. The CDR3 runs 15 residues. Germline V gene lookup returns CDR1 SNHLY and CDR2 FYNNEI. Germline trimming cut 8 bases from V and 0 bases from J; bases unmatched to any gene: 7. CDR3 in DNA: TGTGCCAGCGCCCGGGACAGACTAGCCAAAAACATTCAGTACTTC. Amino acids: CASARDRLAKNIQYF.

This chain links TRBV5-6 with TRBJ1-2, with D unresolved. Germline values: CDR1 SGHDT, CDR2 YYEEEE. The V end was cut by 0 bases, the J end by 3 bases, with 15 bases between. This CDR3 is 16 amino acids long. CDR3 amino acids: CASSLETSGRDYGYTF. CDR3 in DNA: TGTGCCAGCAGCTTGGAAACTAGCGGGAGGGACTATGGCTACACCTTC. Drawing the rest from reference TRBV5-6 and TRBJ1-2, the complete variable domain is DAGVTQSPTHLIKTRGQQVTLRCSPKSGHDTVSWYQQALGQGPQFIFQYYEEEERQRGNFPDRFSGHQFPNYSSELNVNALLLGDSALYLCASSLETSGRDYGYTFGSGTRLTVV.

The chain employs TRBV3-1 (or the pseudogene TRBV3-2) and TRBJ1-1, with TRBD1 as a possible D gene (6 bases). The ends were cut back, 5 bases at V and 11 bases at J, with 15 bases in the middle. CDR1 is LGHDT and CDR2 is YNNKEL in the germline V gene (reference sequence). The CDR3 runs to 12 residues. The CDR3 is CASSFQGSRAFF. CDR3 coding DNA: TGTGCCAGCAGCTTCCAGGGGAGTAGGGCTTTCTTT.

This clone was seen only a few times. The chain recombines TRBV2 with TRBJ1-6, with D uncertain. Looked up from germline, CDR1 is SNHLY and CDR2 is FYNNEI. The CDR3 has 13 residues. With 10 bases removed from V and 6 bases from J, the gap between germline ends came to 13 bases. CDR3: CATQTGFNSPLHF. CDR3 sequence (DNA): TGTGCCACACAAACGGGGTTTAATTCACCCCTCCACTTT.

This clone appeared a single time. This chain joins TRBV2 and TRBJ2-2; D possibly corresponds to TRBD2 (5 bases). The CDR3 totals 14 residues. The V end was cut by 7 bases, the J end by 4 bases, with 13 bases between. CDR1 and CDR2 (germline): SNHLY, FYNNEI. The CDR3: CASNREQRTGELFF. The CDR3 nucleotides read TGTGCCAGCAATCGGGAACAACGCACCGGGGAGCTGTTTTTT.

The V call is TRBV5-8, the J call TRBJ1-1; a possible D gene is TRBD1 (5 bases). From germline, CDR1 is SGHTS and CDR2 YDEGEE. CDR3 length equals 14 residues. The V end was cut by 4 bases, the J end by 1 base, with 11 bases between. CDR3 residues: CASSHLTGNTEAFF. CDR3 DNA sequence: TGTGCCAGCAGCCATCTTACAGGGAACACTGAAGCTTTCTTT.

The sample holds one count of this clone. CDR3 protein: CASSFLVAKNIQYF. For the CDR3, the DNA is TGTGCCAGCAGCTTCTTAGTAGCCAAAAACATTCAGTACTTC. The chain has TRBV7-2 and TRBJ2-4; D is unclear. The CDR3 extends over 14 amino acids. The V gene's germline CDR1 is SGHTA and CDR2 FQGNSA. Trimming stripped 3 bases from V and 0 bases from J, with 6 bases between.

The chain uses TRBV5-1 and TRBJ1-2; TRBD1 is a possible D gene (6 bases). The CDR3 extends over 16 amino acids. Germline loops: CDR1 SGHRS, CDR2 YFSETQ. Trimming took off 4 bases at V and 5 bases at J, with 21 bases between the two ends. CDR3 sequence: CASSLNTPTGLYGYTF. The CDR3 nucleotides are TGCGCCAGCAGCCTCAACACCCCGACAGGACTGTATGGCTACACCTTC.

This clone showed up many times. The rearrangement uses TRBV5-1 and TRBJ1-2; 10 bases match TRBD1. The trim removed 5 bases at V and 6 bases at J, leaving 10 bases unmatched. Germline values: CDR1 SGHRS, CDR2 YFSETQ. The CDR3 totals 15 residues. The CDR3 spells CASRFTGTGVDGYTF. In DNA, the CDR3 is TGCGCCAGCAGGTTCACCGGGACAGGGGTCGATGGCTACACCTTC.

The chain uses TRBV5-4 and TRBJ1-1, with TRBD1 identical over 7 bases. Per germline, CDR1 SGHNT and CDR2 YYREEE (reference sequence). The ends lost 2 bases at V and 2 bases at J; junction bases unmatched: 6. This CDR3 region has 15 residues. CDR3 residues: CASSFDRVPNTEAFF. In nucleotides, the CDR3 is TGTGCCAGCAGCTTCGACAGGGTTCCAAACACTGAAGCTTTCTTT.

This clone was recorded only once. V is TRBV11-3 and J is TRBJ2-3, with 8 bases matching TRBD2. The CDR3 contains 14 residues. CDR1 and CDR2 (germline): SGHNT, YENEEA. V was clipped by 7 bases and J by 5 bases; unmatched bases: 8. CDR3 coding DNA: TGTGCCAGCACCGGGGGGGCATTGGGAGATACGCAGTATTTT. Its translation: CASTGGALGDTQYF.

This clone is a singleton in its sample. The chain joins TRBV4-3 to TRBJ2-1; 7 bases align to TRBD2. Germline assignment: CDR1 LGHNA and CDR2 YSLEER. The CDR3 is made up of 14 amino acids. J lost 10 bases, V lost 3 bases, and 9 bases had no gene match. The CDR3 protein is CASSQLLAPDEQFF. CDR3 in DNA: TGCGCCAGCAGCCAGTTACTAGCGCCGGACGAGCAGTTCTTC.

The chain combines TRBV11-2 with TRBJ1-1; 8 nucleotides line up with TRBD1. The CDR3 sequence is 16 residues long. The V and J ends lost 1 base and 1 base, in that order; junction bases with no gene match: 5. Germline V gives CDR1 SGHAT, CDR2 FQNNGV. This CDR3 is CASSLARTGPNTEAFF. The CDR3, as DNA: TGTGCCAGCAGCTTAGCCAGGACAGGGCCGAACACTGAAGCTTTCTTT. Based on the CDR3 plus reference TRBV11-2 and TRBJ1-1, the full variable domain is EAGVAQSPRYKIIEKRQSVAFWCNPISGHATLYWYQQILGQGPKLLIQFQNNGVVDDSQLPKDRFSAERLKGVDSTLKIQPAKLEDSAVYLCASSLARTGPNTEAFFGQGTRLTVV.